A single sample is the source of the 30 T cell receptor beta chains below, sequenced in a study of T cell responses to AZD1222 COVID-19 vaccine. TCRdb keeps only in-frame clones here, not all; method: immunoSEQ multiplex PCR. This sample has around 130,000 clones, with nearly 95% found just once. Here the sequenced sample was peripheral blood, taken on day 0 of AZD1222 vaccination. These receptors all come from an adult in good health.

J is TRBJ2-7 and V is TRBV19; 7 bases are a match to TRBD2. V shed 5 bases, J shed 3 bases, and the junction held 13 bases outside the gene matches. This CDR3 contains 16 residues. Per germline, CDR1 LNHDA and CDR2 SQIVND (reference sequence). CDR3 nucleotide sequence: TGTGCCAGTAGTGGAGGAAGCGGGGCAGGAAGCTACGAGCAGTACTTC. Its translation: CASSGGSGAGSYEQYF.

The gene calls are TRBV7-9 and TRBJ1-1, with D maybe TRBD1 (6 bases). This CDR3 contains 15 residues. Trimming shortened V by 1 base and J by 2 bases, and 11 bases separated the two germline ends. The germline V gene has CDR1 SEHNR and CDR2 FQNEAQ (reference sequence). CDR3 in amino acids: CASSLVGGLNTEAFF. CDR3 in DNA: TGTGCCAGCAGCTTAGTTGGGGGGCTCAACACTGAAGCTTTCTTT.

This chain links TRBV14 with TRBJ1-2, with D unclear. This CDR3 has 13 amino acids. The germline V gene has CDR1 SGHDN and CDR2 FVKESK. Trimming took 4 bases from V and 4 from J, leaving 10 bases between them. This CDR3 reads CASSPSRSYGYTF. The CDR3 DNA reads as TGTGCCAGCAGCCCCTCGCGGTCCTATGGCTACACCTTC. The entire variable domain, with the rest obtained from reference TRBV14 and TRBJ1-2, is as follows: EAGVTQFPSHSVIEKGQTVTLRCDPISGHDNLYWYRRVMGKEIKFLLHFVKESKQDESGMPNNRFLAERTGGTYSTLKVQPAELEDSGVYFCASSPSRSYGYTFGSGTRLTVV.

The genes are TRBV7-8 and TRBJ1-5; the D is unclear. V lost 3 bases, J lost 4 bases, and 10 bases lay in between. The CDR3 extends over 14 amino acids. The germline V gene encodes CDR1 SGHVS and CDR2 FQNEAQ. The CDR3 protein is CASSLSGLNQPQHF. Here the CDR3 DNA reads TGTGCCAGCAGCTTGTCCGGGTTGAATCAGCCCCAGCATTTT.

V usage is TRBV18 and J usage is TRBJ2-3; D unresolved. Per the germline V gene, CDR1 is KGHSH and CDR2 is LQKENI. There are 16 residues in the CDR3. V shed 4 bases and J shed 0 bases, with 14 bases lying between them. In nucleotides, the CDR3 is TGTGCCAGCTCACTCGGGTACGACGCTAGCACAGATACGCAGTATTTT. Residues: CASSLGYDASTDTQYF.

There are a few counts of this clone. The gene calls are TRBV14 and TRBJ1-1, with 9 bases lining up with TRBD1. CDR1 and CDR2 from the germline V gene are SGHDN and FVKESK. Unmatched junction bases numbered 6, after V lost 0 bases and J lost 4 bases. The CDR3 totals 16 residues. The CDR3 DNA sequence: TGTGCCAGCAGCCAAGATTGGTGGACAGGGGCCACTGAAGCTTTCTTT. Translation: CASSQDWWTGATEAFF.

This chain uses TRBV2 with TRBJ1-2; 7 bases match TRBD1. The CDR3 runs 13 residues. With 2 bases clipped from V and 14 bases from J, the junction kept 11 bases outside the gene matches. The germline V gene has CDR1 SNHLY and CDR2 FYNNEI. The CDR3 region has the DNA TGTGCCAGCAGTGAAATGATTGAGGGGGCACCAACCTTC. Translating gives CASSEMIEGAPTF.

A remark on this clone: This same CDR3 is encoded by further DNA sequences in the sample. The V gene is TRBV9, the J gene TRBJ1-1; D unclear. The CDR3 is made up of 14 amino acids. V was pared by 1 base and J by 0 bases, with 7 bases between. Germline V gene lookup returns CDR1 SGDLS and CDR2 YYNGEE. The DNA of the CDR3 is TGTGCCAGCAGCGTAACAGAGATGAACACTGAAGCTTTCTTT. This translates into CASSVTEMNTEAFF.

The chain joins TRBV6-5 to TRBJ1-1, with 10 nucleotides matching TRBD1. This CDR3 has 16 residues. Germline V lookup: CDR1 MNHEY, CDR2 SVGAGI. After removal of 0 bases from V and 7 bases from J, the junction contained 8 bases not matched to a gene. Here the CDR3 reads CASSYSPGQGLGEAFF. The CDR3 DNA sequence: TGTGCCAGCAGTTACTCGCCGGGACAGGGGTTGGGTGAAGCTTTCTTT.

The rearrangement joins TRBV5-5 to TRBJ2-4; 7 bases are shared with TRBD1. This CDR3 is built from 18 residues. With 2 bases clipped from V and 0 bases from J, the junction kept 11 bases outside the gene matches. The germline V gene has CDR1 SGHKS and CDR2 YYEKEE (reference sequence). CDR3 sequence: CASSLIWGQRIAKNIQYF. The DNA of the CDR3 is TGTGCCAGCAGCTTAATTTGGGGACAGAGAATAGCCAAAAACATTCAGTACTTC.

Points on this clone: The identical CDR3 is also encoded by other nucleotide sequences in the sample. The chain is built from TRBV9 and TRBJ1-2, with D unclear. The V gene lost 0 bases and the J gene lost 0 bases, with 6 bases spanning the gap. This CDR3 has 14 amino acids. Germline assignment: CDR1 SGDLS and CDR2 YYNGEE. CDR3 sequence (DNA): TGTGCCAGCAGCGTAGGCAGTTCTAACTATGGCTACACCTTC. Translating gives CASSVGSSNYGYTF.

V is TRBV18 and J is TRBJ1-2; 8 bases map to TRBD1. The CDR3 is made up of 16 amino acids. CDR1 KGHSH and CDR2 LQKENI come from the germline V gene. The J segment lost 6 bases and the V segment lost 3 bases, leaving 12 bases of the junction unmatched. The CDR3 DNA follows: TGTGCCAGCTCACCCCCAACGACAGGGGTTTCCAATGGCTACACCTTC. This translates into CASSPPTTGVSNGYTF.

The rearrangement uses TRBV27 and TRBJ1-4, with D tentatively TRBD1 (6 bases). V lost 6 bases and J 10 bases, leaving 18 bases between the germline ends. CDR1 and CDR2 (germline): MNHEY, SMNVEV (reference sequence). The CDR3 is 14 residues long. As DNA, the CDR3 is TGTGCCAGCAGACGACAGGCCCTTTCGGGAAAACTGTTTTTT. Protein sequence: CASRRQALSGKLFF.

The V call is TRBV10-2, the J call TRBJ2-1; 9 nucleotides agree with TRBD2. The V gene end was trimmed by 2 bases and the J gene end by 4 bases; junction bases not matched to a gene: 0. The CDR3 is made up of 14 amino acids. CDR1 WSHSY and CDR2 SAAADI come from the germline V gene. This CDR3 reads CASSETSGYNEQFF. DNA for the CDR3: TGCGCCAGCAGTGAGACTAGCGGGTACAATGAGCAGTTCTTC.

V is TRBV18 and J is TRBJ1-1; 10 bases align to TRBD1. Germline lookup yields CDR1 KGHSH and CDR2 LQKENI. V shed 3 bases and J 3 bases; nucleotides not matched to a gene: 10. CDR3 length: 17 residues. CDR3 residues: CASSPPGQGFGDTEAFF. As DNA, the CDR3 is TGTGCCAGCTCACCGCCGGGACAGGGGTTTGGGGACACTGAAGCTTTCTTT.

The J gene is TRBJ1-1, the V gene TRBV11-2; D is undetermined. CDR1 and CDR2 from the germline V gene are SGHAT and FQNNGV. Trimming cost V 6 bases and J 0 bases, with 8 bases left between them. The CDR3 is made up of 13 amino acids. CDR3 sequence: CASSKQLNTEAFF. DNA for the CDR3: TGTGCCAGCAGTAAACAGTTGAACACTGAAGCTTTCTTT.

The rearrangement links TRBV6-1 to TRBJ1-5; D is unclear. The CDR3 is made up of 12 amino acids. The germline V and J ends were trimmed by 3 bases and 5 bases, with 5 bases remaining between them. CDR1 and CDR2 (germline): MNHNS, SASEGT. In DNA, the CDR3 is TGTGCCAGCAGTGACGGATATCAGCCCCAGCATTTT. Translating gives CASSDGYQPQHF.

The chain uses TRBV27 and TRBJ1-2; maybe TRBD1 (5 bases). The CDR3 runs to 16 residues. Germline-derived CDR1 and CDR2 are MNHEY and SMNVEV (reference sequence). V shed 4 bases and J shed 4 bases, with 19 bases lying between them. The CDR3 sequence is CASSSTGPRQPYGYTF. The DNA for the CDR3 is TGTGCCAGCAGTTCTACAGGCCCGCGACAGCCCTATGGCTACACCTTC.

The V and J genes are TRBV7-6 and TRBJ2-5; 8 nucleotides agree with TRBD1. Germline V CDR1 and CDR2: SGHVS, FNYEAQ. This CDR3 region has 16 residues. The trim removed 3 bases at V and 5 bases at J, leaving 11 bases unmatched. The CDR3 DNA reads TGTGCCAGCAGCTTCGGTTGGAACAGGGGGGCGGAGACCCAGTACTTC. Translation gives CASSFGWNRGAETQYF.

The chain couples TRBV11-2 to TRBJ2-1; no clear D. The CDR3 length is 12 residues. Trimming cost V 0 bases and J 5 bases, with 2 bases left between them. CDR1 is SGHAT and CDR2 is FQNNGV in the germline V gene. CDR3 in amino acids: CASSLDNNEQFF. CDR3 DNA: TGTGCCAGCAGCTTAGACAACAATGAGCAGTTCTTC. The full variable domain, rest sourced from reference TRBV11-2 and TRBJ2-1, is EAGVAQSPRYKIIEKRQSVAFWCNPISGHATLYWYQQILGQGPKLLIQFQNNGVVDDSQLPKDRFSAERLKGVDSTLKIQPAKLEDSAVYLCASSLDNNEQFFGPGTRLTVL.

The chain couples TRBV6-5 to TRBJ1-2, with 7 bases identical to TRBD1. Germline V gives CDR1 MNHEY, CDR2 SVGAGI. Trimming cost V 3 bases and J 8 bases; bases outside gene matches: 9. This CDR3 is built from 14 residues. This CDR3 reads CASSYTGDLFGYTF. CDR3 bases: TGTGCCAGCAGTTATACAGGGGATTTGTTCGGCTACACCTTC.

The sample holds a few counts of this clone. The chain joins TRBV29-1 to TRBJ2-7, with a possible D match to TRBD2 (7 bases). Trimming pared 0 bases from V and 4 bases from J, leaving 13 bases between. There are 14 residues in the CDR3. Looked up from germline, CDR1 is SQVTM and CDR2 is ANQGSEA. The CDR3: CSVEERRGGYEQYF. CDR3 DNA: TGCAGCGTTGAAGAAAGGAGGGGGGGTTACGAGCAGTACTTC.

Here the CDR3 DNA reads TGTGCCAGCAGCTTGGATGGGGGGTGGGAAACTAATGAAAAACTGTTTTTT. This codes for CASSLDGGWETNEKLFF. The genes are TRBV5-4 and TRBJ1-4; D may be TRBD1 (5 bases). This CDR3 has 17 amino acids. Trimming cost V 0 bases and J 1 base, with 13 bases left between them. From germline, CDR1 is SGHNT and CDR2 YYREEE (reference sequence).

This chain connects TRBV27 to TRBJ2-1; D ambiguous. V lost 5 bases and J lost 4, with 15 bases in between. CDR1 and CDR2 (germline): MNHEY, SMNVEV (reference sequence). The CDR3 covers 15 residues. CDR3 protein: CASSLGSIPYNEQFF. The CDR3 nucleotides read TGTGCCAGCAGTCTCGGGTCGATACCTTACAATGAGCAGTTCTTC.

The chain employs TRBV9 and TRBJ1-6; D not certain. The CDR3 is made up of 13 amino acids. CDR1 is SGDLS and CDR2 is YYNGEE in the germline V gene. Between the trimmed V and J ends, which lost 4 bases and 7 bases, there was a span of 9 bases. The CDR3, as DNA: TGTGCCAGCAGCTTTCAAGGGAATTCACCCCTCCACTTT. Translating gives CASSFQGNSPLHF.

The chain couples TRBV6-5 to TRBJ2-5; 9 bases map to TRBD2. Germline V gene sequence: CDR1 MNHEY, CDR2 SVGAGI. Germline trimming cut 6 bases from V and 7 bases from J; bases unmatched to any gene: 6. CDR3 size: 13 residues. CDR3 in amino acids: CASRSGGSGTQYF. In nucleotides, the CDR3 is TGTGCCAGCAGGAGCGGGGGGAGTGGGACCCAGTACTTC.

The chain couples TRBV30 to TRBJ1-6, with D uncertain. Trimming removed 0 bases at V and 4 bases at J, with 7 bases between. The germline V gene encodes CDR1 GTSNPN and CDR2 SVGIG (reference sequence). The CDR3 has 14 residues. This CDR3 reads CAWSVRGYNSPLHF. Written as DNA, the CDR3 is TGTGCCTGGAGTGTACGTGGGTATAATTCACCCCTCCACTTT. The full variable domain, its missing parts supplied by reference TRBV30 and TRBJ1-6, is SQTIHQWPATLVQPVGSPLSLECTVEGTSNPNLYWYRQAAGRGLQLLFYSVGIGQISSEVPQNLSASRPQDRQFILSSKKLLLSDSGFYLCAWSVRGYNSPLHFGNGTRLTVT.

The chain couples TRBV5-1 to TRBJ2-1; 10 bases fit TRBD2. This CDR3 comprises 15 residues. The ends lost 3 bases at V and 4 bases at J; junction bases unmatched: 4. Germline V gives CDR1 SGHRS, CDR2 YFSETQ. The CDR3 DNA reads TGCGCCAGCAGCTCTCTAGCGGGGGCTTACAATGAGCAGTTCTTC. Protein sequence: CASSSLAGAYNEQFF.

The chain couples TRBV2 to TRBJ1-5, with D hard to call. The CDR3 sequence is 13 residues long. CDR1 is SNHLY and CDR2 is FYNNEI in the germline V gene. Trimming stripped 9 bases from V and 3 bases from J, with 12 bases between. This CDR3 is CASKGRLNQPQHF. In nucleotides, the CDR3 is TGTGCCAGTAAAGGACGGCTCAATCAGCCCCAGCATTTT. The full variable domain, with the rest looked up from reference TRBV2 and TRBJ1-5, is EPEVTQTPSHQVTQMGQEVILRCVPISNHLYFYWYRQILGQKVEFLVSFYNNEISEKSEIFDDQFSVERPDGSNFTLKIRSTKLEDSAMYFCASKGRLNQPQHFGDGTRLSIL.

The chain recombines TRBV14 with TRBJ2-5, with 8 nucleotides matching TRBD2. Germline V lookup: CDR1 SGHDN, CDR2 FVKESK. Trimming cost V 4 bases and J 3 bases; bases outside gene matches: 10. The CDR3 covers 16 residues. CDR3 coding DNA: TGTGCCAGCAGCCGGAATAGCGGGGTTTCCAAAGAGACCCAGTACTTC. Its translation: CASSRNSGVSKETQYF.